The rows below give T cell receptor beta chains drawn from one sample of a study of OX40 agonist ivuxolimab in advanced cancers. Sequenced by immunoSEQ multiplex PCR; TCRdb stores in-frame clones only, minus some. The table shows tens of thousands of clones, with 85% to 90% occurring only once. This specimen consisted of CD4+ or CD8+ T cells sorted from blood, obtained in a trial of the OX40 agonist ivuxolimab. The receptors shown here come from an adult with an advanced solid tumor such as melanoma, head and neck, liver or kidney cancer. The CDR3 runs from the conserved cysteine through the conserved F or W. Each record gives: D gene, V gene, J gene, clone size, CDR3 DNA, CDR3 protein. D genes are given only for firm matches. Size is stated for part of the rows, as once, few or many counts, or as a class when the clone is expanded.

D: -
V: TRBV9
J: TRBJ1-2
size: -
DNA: TGTGCCAGCAGCGTAGACCCGGACGGGAAAAACTATGGCTACACCTTC
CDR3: CASSVDPDGKNYGYTF

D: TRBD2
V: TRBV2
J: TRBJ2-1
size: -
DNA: TGTGCCAGCAGTGTTAGCGGGAGGGCCGGGTCCTACAATGAGCAGTTCTTC
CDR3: CASSVSGRAGSYNEQFF

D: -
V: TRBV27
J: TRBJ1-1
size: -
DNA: TGTGCCAGCAGTTTATCCGGGAGCACTGAAGCTTTCTTT
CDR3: CASSLSGSTEAFF

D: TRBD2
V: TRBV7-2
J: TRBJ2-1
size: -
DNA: TGTGCCAGCAGCTTATGGCGGGGGGCCGGCAATGAGCAGTTCTTC
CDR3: CASSLWRGAGNEQFF

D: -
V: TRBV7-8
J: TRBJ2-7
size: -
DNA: TGTGCCAGCAGCTTACGGGACGCCCGCGAGCAGTACTTC
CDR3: CASSLRDAREQYF

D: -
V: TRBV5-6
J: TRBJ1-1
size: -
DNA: TGTGCCAGCAGCTTGACAGGGCCCACTGAAGCTTTCTTT
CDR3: CASSLTGPTEAFF

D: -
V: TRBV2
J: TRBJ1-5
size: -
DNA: TGTGCCAGCAGTGATGGGTCAGGGGACAACCAGCCCCAGCATTTT
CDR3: CASSDGSGDNQPQHF

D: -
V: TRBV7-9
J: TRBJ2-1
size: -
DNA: TGTGCCAGCAGCTTAGGAGAAAATGAGCAGTTCTTC
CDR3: CASSLGENEQFF

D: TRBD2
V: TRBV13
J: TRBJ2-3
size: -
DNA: TGTGCCAGCAGCTCCCGGACTAGCGGGGGGGCCGGGACAGATACGCAGTATTTT
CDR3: CASSSRTSGGAGTDTQYF

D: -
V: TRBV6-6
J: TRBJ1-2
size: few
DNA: TGTGCCAGCAGTTACACCCCACAGAACCTCTATGGCTACACCTTC
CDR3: CASSYTPQNLYGYTF

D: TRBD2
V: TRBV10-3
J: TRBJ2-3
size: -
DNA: TGTGCCATCAGCCGAGGGACTAGCGGGAGTTCTGATACGCAGTATTTT
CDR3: CAISRGTSGSSDTQYF

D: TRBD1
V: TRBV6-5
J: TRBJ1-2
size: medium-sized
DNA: TGTGCCAGCAGCCAAAACAGGGGGGGAGGCTACACCTTC
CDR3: CASSQNRGGGYTF

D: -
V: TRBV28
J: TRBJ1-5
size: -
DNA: TGTGCCACGGGAAGTTTGGGAAATAATAGCAATCAGCCCCAGCATTTT
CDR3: CATGSLGNNSNQPQHF

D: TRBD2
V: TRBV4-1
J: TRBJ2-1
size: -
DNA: TGCGCCAGCAGCCAAGATCCGGGGGGGTCCTACAATGAGCAGTTCTTC
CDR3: CASSQDPGGSYNEQFF

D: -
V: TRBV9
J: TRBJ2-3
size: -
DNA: TGTGCCAGCACCAAAACCGGGACTAGCACAGATACGCAGTATTTT
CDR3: CASTKTGTSTDTQYF

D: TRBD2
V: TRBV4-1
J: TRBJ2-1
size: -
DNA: TGCGCCAGCAGCCCCGCCGCGGGGCGGGAGGGCAATGAGCAGTTCTTC
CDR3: CASSPAAGREGNEQFF

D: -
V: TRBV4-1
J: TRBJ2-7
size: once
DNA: TGCGCCAGCAGCCAAGAGCCGGTTTCCTACGAGCAGTACTTC
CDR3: CASSQEPVSYEQYF

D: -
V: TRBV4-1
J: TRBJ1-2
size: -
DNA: TGCGCCAGCAGCCAGAGTCTACTCGCAGGGTCTAACTATGGCTACACCTTC
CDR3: CASSQSLLAGSNYGYTF

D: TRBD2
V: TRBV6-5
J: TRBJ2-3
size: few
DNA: TGTGCCAGCAGCTTACTAGCGGGGGGCGGGGATACGCAGTATTTT
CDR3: CASSLLAGGGDTQYF

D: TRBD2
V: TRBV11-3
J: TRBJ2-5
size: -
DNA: TGTGCCAGCAGCTTAGGAGGTGGTAGCGGGGCCGAGACCCAGTACTTC
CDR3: CASSLGGGSGAETQYF

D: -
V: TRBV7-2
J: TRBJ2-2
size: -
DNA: TGTGCCAGCAGCTTACGGCAGGGCAGCACCGGGGAGCTGTTTTTT
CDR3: CASSLRQGSTGELFF

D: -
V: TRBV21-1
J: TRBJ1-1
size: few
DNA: TGTGCCAGCAGCAAAGCTGGGGTCGAGGGAAGGAACACTGAAGCTTTCTTT
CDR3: CASSKAGVEGRNTEAFF

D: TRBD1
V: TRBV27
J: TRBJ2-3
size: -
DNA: TGTGCCAGCAACGACAGGGTCTCCTCCTTGGCAGATACGCAGTATTTT
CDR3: CASNDRVSSLADTQYF

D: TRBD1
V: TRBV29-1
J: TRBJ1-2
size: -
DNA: TGCAGCGTTGAAGGACAGGGGAACTATGGCTACACCTTC
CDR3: CSVEGQGNYGYTF

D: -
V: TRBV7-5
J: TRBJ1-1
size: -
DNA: TGTGCCAGCAGCCAAGGTTATAGGGGCGCTTTCTTT
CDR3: CASSQGYRGAFF

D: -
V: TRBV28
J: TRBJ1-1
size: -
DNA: TGTGCCAGCAGTTCCCCGGGGAACACTGAAGCTTTCTTT
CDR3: CASSSPGNTEAFF

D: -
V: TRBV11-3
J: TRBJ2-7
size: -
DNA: TGTGCCAGCAGCTTAGATTCTTTTGCCTCCTACGAGCAGTACTTC
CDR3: CASSLDSFASYEQYF

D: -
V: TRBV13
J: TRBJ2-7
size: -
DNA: TGTGCCAGCAGCTCCCGGGACGGCCCCTACGAGCAGTACTTC
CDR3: CASSSRDGPYEQYF